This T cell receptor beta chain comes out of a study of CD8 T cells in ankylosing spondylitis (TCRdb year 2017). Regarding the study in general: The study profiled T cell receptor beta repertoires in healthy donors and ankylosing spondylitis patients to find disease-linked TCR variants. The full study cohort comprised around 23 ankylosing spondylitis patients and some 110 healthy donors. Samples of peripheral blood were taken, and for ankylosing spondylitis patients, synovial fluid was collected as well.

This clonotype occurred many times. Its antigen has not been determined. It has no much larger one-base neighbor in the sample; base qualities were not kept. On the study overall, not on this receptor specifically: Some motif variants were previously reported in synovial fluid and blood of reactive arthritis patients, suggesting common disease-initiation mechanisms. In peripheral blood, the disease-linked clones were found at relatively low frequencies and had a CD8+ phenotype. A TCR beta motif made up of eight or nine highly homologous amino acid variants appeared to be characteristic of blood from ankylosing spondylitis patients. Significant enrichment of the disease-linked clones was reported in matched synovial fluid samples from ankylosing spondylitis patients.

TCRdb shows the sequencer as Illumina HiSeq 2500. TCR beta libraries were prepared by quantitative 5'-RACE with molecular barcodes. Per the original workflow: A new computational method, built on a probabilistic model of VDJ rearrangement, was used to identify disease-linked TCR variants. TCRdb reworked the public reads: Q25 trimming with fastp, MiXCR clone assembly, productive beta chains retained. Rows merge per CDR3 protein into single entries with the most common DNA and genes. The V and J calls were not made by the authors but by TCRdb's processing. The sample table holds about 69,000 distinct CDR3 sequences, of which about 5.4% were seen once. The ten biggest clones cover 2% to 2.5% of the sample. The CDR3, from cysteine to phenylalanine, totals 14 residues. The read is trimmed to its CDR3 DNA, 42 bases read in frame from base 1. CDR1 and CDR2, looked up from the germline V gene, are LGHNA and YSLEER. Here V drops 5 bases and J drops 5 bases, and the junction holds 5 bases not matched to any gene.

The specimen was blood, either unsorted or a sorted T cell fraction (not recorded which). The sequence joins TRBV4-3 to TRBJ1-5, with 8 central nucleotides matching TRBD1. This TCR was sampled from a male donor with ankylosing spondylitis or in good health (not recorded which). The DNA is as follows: TGCGCCAGCAGCTTGACAGGGGCTGATCAGCCCCAGCATTTT. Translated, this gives CASSLTGADQPQHF.